This TCR beta chain was sequenced in a study of human T cells and chemical hapten exposure. TCRdb recomputed calls from the 5' RACE reads with MiXCR, one row per CDR3 protein. The data contain about 140,000 distinct CDR3 sequences, around 4.4% of them singletons. This clonotype was detected ten times or more. Blood, whole and unfractionated, served as the source for total RNA extraction. Germline CDR1 reads SQVTM; CDR2 reads ANQGSEA. The CDR3 has 14 amino acids. V trimming: 3 bases; J trimming: 5 bases; junction bases outside the gene matches: 8. The rearrangement uses TRBV29-1 and TRBJ1-1; TRBD1 matches 8 bases. This clonotype originated in a female donor in good health. CDR3 amino acids: CSVEPGQGETEAFF. The CDR3 DNA reads as TGCAGCGTTGAGCCTGGACAGGGAGAAACTGAAGCTTTCTTT.